The 15 T cell receptor beta chains given below trace back to one sample, sequenced in a study of cytomegalovirus exposure and HLA in healthy donors. With 60 Vbeta and 13 Jbeta primers, the PCR was carried out. Profiling relied on immunoSEQ multiplex PCR, and the TCRdb table lists in-frame clones only, not all of them. The sample consists of 120,000 to 150,000 clones, under 85% of them appearing once. Material: PBMCs. These receptors all come from a woman between 40 and 50 years old in good health and CMV-seropositive.

With respect to this clone: At one of its ends the junction is not consistent with the germline gene, which may arise from a read error. V gene TRBV4-1 combines with J gene TRBJ1-3; D uncertain. The CDR3 is 20 residues long. CDR1 is MGHRA and CDR2 is YSYEKL in the germline V gene. CDR3: CASSQVGSADLPRRGSTIYF. As DNA, the CDR3 is TGCGCCAGCAGCCAAGTCGGATCAGCAGACCTTCCGAGGCGGGGAAGCACCATATATTTT.

Only one count was recorded for this clone. The rearrangement joins TRBV11-2 to TRBJ2-7; 8 nucleotides line up with TRBD1. In germline, CDR1 is SGHAT, CDR2 FQNNGV. The CDR3 is 16 amino acids. The V and J ends lost 6 bases and 5 bases, in that order; junction bases with no gene match: 15. The CDR3 is CASRKLTGAPLDEQYF. CDR3 sequence (DNA): TGTGCCAGCAGGAAGCTGACAGGGGCCCCTTTGGACGAGCAGTACTTC.

The chain couples TRBV6-6 to TRBJ1-4; weak D call: TRBD1 (5 bases). Germline V gives CDR1 MNHNY, CDR2 SVGAGI (reference sequence). The V and J ends lost 6 bases and 6 bases respectively, with 17 bases between them. CDR3 length: 15 residues. The CDR3 region has the DNA TGTGCCAGCAGGACAGACGAAAAAGCGTATGAAAAACTGTTTTTT. Translation gives CASRTDEKAYEKLFF.

This chain joins TRBV21-1 and TRBJ1-5; the table calls TRBD1, which could not be checked here. TRBV21-1 is recorded as a pseudogene. The CDR3 contains 13 residues. In nucleotides, the CDR3 is TGTGCCAGCAGCAGAGGACAGGGTCAGCCCCAGCATTTT. It is translated as CASSRGQGQPQHF.

The CDR3: CAWRDRGGNSPLHF. CDR3 sequence (DNA): TGTGCCTGGCGCGACAGGGGAGGTAATTCACCCCTCCACTTT. The chain combines TRBV30 with TRBJ1-6, with 8 bases that match TRBD1. CDR1 and CDR2 from the germline V gene are GTSNPN and SVGIG (reference sequence). The CDR3 has 14 residues. Trimming took 5 bases from V and 6 from J; bases not matched to a gene: 6.

The CDR3 sequence is CASTRTGYSTDTQYF. DNA for the CDR3: TGTGCCAGCACAAGGACAGGGTATAGCACAGATACGCAGTATTTT. The chain combines TRBV2 with TRBJ2-3; TRBD1 matches at 8 bases. The V gene's germline CDR1 is SNHLY and CDR2 FYNNEI. With 7 bases clipped from V and 0 bases from J, the junction kept 6 bases outside the gene matches. This CDR3 has 15 residues.

The V call is TRBV6-5, the J call TRBJ2-7; the D is unclear. Germline V gene data show CDR1 as MNHEY and CDR2 as SVGAGI. The CDR3 sequence is 14 residues long. V gave up 3 bases and J gave up 1 base, with 10 bases separating them. The CDR3 protein is CASSYIGISYEQYF. The CDR3 region has the DNA TGTGCCAGCAGTTATATCGGTATTTCCTACGAGCAGTACTTC.

The chain combines TRBV19 with TRBJ1-1; TRBD1 matches 7 bases. Germline V gene sequence: CDR1 LNHDA, CDR2 SQIVND (reference sequence). This CDR3 comprises 14 residues. V shed 8 bases, J shed 5 bases, and the junction held 11 bases outside the gene matches. As DNA, the CDR3 is TGTGCCAGTTCTAACCGGGACAGTGTTACTGAAGCTTTCTTT. Amino acids: CASSNRDSVTEAFF.

This clone occurred a few times. This chain uses TRBV2 with TRBJ2-2, with D maybe TRBD2 (6 bases). Germline V gene lookup returns CDR1 SNHLY and CDR2 FYNNEI. The CDR3 consists of 13 residues. V lost 7 bases, J lost 6 bases, and 12 bases lay in between. The CDR3 coding sequence is TGTGCCAGCAACTGGAGGGTACCCGGGGAGCTGTTTTTT. As protein: CASNWRVPGELFF.

This chain links TRBV5-1 with TRBJ1-3; D is perhaps TRBD1 (5 bases). This CDR3 has 14 residues. V lost 5 bases and J lost 0, with 9 bases in between. Per germline, CDR1 SGHRS and CDR2 YFSETQ. In DNA form, the CDR3 reads TGCGCCAGCAGTCCGGACAACTCTGGAAACACCATATATTTT. Its translation is CASSPDNSGNTIYF.

CDR3 nucleotide sequence: TGTGCCAGCAGCTTAGCAGGGGCGAACACTGAAGCTTTCTTT. It specifies CASSLAGANTEAFF. The chain carries TRBV7-9 and TRBJ1-1; possible D gene TRBD1, 5 bases. V was clipped by 0 bases and J by 1 base, with 6 bases between them. CDR1 is SEHNR and CDR2 is FQNEAQ in the germline V gene (reference sequence). The CDR3 is 14 amino acids.

The chain couples TRBV10-3 to TRBJ1-1; 8 nucleotides agree with TRBD1. From germline, CDR1 is ENHRY and CDR2 SYGVKD. The CDR3 has 15 residues. The junction had 13 bases not matched to a gene; V was cut back by 6 bases and J by 7 bases. The CDR3 spells CAIRPGTGTGYEAFF. The CDR3 region has the DNA TGTGCCATCAGGCCAGGGACAGGAACAGGGTATGAAGCTTTCTTT.

The chain links TRBV11-2 to TRBJ1-5, with D possibly being TRBD1 (6 bases). The CDR3 is made up of 16 amino acids. V lost 5 bases and J 0 bases, leaving 14 bases between the germline ends. Germline assignment: CDR1 SGHAT and CDR2 FQNNGV. CDR3: CASSPGTPNSNQPQHF. The CDR3 bases are TGTGCCAGCAGCCCCGGGACACCTAATAGCAATCAGCCCCAGCATTTT.

In this sample, this clone turned up once. This chain connects TRBV5-1 to TRBJ1-5; D uncertain. The CDR3 is 14 amino acids. Germline V gene sequence: CDR1 SGHRS, CDR2 YFSETQ. Trimming shortened V by 4 bases and J by 1 base, and 9 bases separated the two germline ends. CDR3 nucleotide sequence: TGCGCCAGCAGCCCTGGAGCGAGCAATCAGCCCCAGCATTTT. This gives the protein CASSPGASNQPQHF.

The V and J genes are TRBV7-9 and TRBJ1-2; 7 nucleotides match TRBD1. Germline lookup yields CDR1 SEHNR and CDR2 FQNEAQ (reference sequence). Trimming cost V 11 bases and J 4 bases; bases outside gene matches: 7. The CDR3 length is 12 residues. The CDR3 nucleotides are TGTGCCGGGGCGACAGGGCCCTATGGCTACACCTTC. Its protein product is CAGATGPYGYTF.